Below, 5 T cell receptor beta chains from the same sample are listed, as sequenced in a study of T cells in Graves' hyperthyroidism and ophthalmopathy. Regions amplified from RNA transcripts were the TCR beta CDR3 regions. Researchers ran a first-round RT-PCR on the TCR CDR3 using the HTBI primer set. TCRdb reprocessed the multiplex PCR reads with MiXCR, giving one entry per CDR3 protein. The sample includes hundreds of thousands of distinct CDR3 sequences, more than 11% of them seen just once. The sample was blood. Source of these receptors: a woman aged 30 to 39 with Graves' hyperthyroidism that later progressed to Graves' ophthalmopathy.

The table lists this clonotype with many counts. The V gene is TRBV27, the J gene TRBJ2-1; TRBD2 might be the D (5 bases). V was trimmed by 7 bases and J by 9 bases, leaving 19 bases between them. The CDR3 sequence is 14 residues long. Germline V gene lookup returns CDR1 MNHEY and CDR2 SMNVEV (reference sequence). The DNA of the CDR3 is TGTGCCAGCACCTTTGGCCTCGGTGAGGGTGAGCAGTTCTTC. Protein sequence: CASTFGLGEGEQFF.

This clonotype has ten or more counts. This CDR3 reads CSAMGFRGGLYEQYF. The DNA for the CDR3 is TGCAGTGCTATGGGCTTTAGGGGCGGCCTCTACGAGCAGTACTTC. The V gene is TRBV20-1, the J gene TRBJ2-7, with D perhaps matching TRBD1 (5 bases). With 4 bases removed from V and 3 bases from J, the gap between germline ends came to 19 bases. CDR1 is DFQATT, CDR2 SNEGSKA, per germline (reference sequence). The length of the CDR3 is 15 residues.

This clonotype was observed a few times. The chain employs TRBV10-3 and TRBJ1-2, with unresolved D. V was cut by 0 bases and J by 5 bases, with 7 bases left in between. Germline values: CDR1 ENHRY, CDR2 SYGVKD. This CDR3 spans 13 amino acids. This CDR3 is CAISESSVYGYTF. The CDR3 coding sequence is TGTGCCATCAGTGAGTCCTCAGTTTATGGCTACACCTTC.

The rearrangement links TRBV12-3 or TRBV12-4 to TRBJ1-3; D is uncertain. The CDR3 totals 15 residues. Trimming cost V 5 bases and J 0 bases, with 11 bases left between them. The CDR3 reads CASSQLTLSGNTIYF. The DNA of the CDR3 is TGTGCCAGCAGTCAATTGACACTCTCTGGAAACACCATATATTTT.

The chain recombines TRBV9 with TRBJ1-1; D is undetermined. The CDR3 spans 15 residues. Trimming took off 0 bases at V and 1 base at J, with 10 bases between the two ends. Per the germline V gene, CDR1 is SGDLS and CDR2 is YYNGEE. This chain's CDR3 is CASSVAGLGNTEAFF. The CDR3 bases are TGTGCCAGCAGCGTAGCTGGCCTGGGGAACACTGAAGCTTTCTTT. The whole variable domain, remainder taken from reference TRBV9 and TRBJ1-1, is DSGVTQTPKHLITATGQRVTLRCSPRSGDLSVYWYQQSLDQGLQFLIQYYNGEERAKGNILERFSAQQFPDLHSELNLSSLELGDSALYFCASSVAGLGNTEAFFGQGTRLTVV.